This passage covers 7 T cell receptor beta chains from one sample sequenced in a study of shared clonotypes between healthy human individuals. Profiling relied on immunoSEQ multiplex PCR, and the TCRdb table lists in-frame clones only, not all of them. The table includes 550,000 to 700,000 clones, more than 70% detected once. The sample comprised memory CD4+ T cells sorted from blood. Regarding subset: CD45RA-negative fraction. The receptors originated from a woman aged 30 to 39 in good health.

This clone was detected a few times. The V and J genes are TRBV30 and TRBJ2-7, with D maybe TRBD1 (6 bases). CDR3 length equals 12 residues. V dropped 7 bases and J dropped 1 base, with 11 bases sitting between them. Germline assignment: CDR1 GTSNPN and CDR2 SVGIG (reference sequence). The CDR3 is CASNRGSYEQYF. DNA of the CDR3: TGTGCCTCAAATAGGGGGTCCTACGAGCAGTACTTC.

The rearrangement links TRBV5-8 to TRBJ2-1, with D perhaps matching TRBD2 (5 bases). V dropped 0 bases and J dropped 6 bases, with 13 bases sitting between them. The CDR3 consists of 15 residues. Germline V CDR1 and CDR2: SGHTS, YDEGEE. The CDR3 here is CASSLARVGSNEQFF. For the CDR3, the DNA is TGTGCCAGCAGCTTGGCCCGGGTTGGGAGCAATGAGCAGTTCTTC.

The V and J genes are TRBV4-1 and TRBJ2-7; 12 nucleotides match TRBD2. This CDR3 is 15 amino acids long. The V gene's germline CDR1 is MGHRA and CDR2 YSYEKL. Trimming at V came to 4 bases and at J to 5 bases, leaving 6 bases not matched to a gene. The CDR3 loop reads CASSLRLAGEDEQYF. The DNA of the CDR3 is TGCGCCAGCAGCCTCCGACTAGCGGGAGAGGACGAGCAGTACTTC.

V is TRBV15 and J is TRBJ1-4, with unresolved D. Trimming removed 5 bases from V and 0 bases from J, with 13 bases in between. The CDR3 spans 16 residues. The germline CDR1 and CDR2 sequences are LNHNV and YYDKDF (reference sequence). The CDR3 DNA sequence: TGTGCCACCAGCGCCCCGGGCCGGACAACTAATGAAAAACTGTTTTTT. Its protein is CATSAPGRTTNEKLFF.

This chain uses TRBV28 with TRBJ1-1, with a weak D call TRBD1 (6 bases). In germline, CDR1 is MDHEN, CDR2 SYDVKM. The length of the CDR3 is 14 residues. V gave up 7 bases and J gave up 1 base, with 13 bases separating them. The CDR3 spells CASNWGARNTEAFF. CDR3 nucleotide sequence: TGTGCCAGCAACTGGGGGGCGCGGAACACTGAAGCTTTCTTT.

The chain joins TRBV7-8 to TRBJ1-2; 8 bases agree with TRBD1. CDR1 is SGHVS, CDR2 FQNEAQ, per germline. The CDR3 has 14 amino acids. J lost 3 bases, V lost 5 bases, and 5 bases had no gene match. CDR3 amino acids: CASSPDRDYYGYTF. The CDR3 nucleotides are TGTGCCAGCAGCCCGGACAGGGACTACTATGGCTACACCTTC.

The chain couples TRBV4-1 to TRBJ2-7; 11 nucleotides align to TRBD2. Germline loops: CDR1 MGHRA, CDR2 YSYEKL. This CDR3 is 15 amino acids long. V dropped 3 bases and J dropped 3; count of bases not matched to a gene: 4. The CDR3 DNA sequence: TGCGCCAGCAGCCACGGGACTAGCGGCATCTACGAGCAGTACTTC. It specifies CASSHGTSGIYEQYF.